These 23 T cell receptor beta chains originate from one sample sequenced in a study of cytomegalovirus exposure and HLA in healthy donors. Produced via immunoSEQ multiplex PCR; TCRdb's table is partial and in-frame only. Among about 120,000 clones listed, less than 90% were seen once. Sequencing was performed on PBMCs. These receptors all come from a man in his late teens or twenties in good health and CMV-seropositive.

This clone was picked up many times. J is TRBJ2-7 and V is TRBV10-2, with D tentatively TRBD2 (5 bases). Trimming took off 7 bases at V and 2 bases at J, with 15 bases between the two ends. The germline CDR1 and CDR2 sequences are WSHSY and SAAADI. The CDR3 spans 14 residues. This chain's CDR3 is CASKEAAGPYEQYF. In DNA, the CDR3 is TGCGCCAGCAAGGAGGCCGCAGGACCCTACGAGCAGTACTTC.

The chain's CDR3 is CASSFPGGTYEQYF. CDR3 sequence (DNA): TGTGCCAGCAGTTTCCCCGGGGGAACCTACGAGCAGTACTTC. The genes are TRBV2 and TRBJ2-7, with TRBD2 as a possible D gene (6 bases). Germline assignment: CDR1 SNHLY and CDR2 FYNNEI. V gave up 5 bases and J gave up 2 bases, with 13 bases separating them. The CDR3 sequence is 14 residues long.

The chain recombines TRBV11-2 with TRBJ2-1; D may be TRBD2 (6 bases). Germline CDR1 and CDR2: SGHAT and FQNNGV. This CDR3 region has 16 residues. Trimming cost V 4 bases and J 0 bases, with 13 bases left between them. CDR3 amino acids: CASSSSSVVSYNEQFF. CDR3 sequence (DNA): TGTGCCAGCAGCTCATCTAGCGTGGTCTCCTACAATGAGCAGTTCTTC.

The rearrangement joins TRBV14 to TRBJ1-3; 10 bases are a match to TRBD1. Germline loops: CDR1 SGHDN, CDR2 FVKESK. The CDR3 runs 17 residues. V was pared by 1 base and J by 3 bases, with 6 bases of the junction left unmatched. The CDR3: CASSQAGQGVYGNTIYF. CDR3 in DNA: TGTGCCAGCAGCCAAGCCGGACAGGGGGTGTATGGAAACACCATATATTTT.

The CDR3 region is CASSRIMGGEANQPQHF. The CDR3 DNA follows: TGCGCCAGCAGCCGCATAATGGGGGGGGAGGCCAATCAGCCCCAGCATTTT. The chain is built from TRBV4-1 and TRBJ1-5; D may be TRBD1 (5 bases). The CDR3 runs to 17 residues. The ends were cut back, 4 bases at V and 3 bases at J, with 19 bases in the middle. Germline V gene lookup returns CDR1 MGHRA and CDR2 YSYEKL.

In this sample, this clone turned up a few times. Written as DNA, the CDR3 is TGTGCCAGCAGTTACTCTCTAGCGGGGGGGCAAGATACGCAGTATTTT. Translated, it gives CASSYSLAGGQDTQYF. V is TRBV6-6 and J is TRBJ2-3; 12 bases line up with TRBD2. This CDR3 is built from 16 residues. V was pared by 0 bases and J by 5 bases, with 3 bases of the junction left unmatched. Germline CDR1 reads MNHNY; CDR2 reads SVGAGI (reference sequence).

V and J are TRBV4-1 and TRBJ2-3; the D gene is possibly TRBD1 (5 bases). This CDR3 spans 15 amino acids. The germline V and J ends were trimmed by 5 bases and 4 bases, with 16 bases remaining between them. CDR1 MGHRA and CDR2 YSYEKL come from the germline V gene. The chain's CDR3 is CASSSRTSQADTQYF. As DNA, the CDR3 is TGCGCCAGCAGCTCTCGGACAAGCCAGGCAGATACGCAGTATTTT.

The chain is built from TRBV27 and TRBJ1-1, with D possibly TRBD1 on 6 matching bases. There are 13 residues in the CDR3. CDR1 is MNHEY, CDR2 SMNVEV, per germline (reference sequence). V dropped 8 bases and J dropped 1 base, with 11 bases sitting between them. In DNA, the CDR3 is TGTGCCAGCCTACAGGGTCCGAACACTGAAGCTTTCTTT. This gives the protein CASLQGPNTEAFF.

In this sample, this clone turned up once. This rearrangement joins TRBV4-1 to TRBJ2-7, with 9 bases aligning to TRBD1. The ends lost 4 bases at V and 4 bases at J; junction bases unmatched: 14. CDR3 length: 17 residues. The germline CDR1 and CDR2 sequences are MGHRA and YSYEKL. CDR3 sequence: CASSPYLPGQGLYEQYF. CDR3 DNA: TGCGCCAGCAGCCCTTACCTGCCGGGACAGGGTCTATACGAGCAGTACTTC.

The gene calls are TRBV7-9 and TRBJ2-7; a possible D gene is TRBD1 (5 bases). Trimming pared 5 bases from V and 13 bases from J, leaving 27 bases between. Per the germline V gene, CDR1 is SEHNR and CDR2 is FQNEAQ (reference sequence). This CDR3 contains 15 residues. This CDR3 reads CASSQTPRTRTSSYF. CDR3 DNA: TGTGCCAGCAGCCAAACACCCCGGACACGCACATCCTCTTACTTC.

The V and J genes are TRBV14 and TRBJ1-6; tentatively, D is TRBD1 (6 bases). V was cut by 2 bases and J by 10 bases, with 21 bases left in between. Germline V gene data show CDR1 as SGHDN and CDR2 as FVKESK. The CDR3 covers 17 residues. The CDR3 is CASSQSNPAGDESPLHF. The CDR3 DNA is TGTGCCAGCAGCCAATCAAATCCCGCAGGGGACGAATCACCCCTCCACTTT.

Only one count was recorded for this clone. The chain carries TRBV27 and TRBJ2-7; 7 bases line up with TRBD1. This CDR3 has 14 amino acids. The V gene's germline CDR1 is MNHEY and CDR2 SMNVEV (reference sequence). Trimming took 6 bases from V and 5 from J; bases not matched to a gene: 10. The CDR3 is CASSHRGQGHEQYF. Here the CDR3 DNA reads TGTGCCAGCAGCCACAGGGGCCAAGGACACGAGCAGTACTTC.

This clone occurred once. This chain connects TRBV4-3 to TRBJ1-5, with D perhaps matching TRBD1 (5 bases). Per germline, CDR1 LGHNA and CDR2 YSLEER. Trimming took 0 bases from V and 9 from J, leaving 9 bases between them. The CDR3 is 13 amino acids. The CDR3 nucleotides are TGCGCCAGCAGCCAAGAACGACAGTTGCCCCAGCATTTT. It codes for CASSQERQLPQHF.

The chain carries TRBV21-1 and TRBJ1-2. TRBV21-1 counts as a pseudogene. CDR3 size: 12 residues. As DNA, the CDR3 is TGTGCCAGCATCCCAGCGGGTAGTGGCTACACCTTC. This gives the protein CASIPAGSGYTF.

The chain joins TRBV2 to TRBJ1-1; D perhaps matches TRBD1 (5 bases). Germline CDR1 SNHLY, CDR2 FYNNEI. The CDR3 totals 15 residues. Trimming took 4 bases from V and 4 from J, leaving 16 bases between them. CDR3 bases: TGTGCCAGCAGTGGTCCAGGGTTGGGAACCACTGAAGCTTTCTTT. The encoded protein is CASSGPGLGTTEAFF.

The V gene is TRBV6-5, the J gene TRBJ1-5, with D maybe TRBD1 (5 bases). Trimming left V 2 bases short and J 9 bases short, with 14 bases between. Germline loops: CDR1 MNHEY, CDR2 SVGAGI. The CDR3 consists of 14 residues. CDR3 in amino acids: CASSYGQGSGPQHF. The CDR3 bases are TGTGCCAGCAGTTACGGGCAGGGAAGTGGGCCCCAGCATTTT.

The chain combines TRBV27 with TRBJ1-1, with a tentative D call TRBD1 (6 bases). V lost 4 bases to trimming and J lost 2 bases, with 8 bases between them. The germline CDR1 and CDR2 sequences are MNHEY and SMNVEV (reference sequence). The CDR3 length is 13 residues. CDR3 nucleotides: TGTGCCAGCAGTTCACAGGGAAACACTGAAGCTTTCTTT. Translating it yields CASSSQGNTEAFF.

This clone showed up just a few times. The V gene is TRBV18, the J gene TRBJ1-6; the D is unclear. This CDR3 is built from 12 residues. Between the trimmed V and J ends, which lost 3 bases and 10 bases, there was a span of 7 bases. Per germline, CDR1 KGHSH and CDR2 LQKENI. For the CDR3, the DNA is TGTGCCAGCTCACCTGGAGGGTCACCCCTCCACTTT. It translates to CASSPGGSPLHF.

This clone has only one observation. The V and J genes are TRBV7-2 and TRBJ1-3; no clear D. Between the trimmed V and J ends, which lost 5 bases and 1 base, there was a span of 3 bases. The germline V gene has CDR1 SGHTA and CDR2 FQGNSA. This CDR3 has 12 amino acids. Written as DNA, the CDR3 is TGTGCCAGCAGCCCATCTGGAAACACCATATATTTT. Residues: CASSPSGNTIYF.

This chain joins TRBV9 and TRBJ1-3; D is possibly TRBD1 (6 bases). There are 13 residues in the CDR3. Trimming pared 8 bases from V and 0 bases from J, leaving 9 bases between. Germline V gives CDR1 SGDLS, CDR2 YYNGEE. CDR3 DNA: TGTGCCAGTCAGGGGTACTCTGGAAACACCATATATTTT. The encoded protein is CASQGYSGNTIYF.

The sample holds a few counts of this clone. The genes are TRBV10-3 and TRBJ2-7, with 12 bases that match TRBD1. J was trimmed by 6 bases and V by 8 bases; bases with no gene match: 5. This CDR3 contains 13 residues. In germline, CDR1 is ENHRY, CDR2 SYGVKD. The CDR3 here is CAIEGQGAVEQYF. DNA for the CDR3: TGTGCCATCGAGGGACAGGGGGCGGTCGAGCAGTACTTC.

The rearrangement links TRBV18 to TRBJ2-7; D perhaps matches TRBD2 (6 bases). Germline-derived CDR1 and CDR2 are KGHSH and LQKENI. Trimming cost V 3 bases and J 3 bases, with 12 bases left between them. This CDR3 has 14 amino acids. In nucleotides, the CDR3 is TGTGCCAGCTCACCTCAGGAGGGATTCTACGAGCAGTACTTC. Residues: CASSPQEGFYEQYF.

CDR3 amino acids: CASSLQGVLNTEAFF. The CDR3 DNA is TGTGCCAGCAGCCTTCAGGGGGTTTTGAACACTGAAGCTTTCTTT. J is TRBJ1-1 and V is TRBV4-2; 7 bases fit TRBD1. The ends lost 4 bases at V and 0 bases at J; junction bases unmatched: 5. Germline V CDR1 and CDR2: LGHNA, YNFKEQ. The CDR3 length is 15 residues.